The present entry profiles one T cell receptor beta chain with its context. The junction had 5 bases not matched to a gene; V was cut back by 3 bases and J by 2 bases. The CDR3 extends over 16 amino acids. CDR1 and CDR2 from the germline V gene are SGDLS and YYNGEE. The data are from a study of a mutant IDH1 vaccine in newly diagnosed glioma. Study-level background: Treated patients had a mean age of around 40 years and a roughly 60% male, approximately 38% female split. Before enrollment, the patients had been treated with radiotherapy alone, temozolomide alone, or both together. Most of them had received both.

Sample time point: baseline, week 1 (first vaccination visit). Treatment of the sample: pre-vaccination baseline after standard-of-care therapy. TCRdb's table, derived via immunoSEQ multiplex PCR, lists solely in-frame clones and lacks some. The data show 95,000 to 100,000 clones, approximately 90% seen once. The chain carries TRBV9 and TRBJ2-3; 11 bases agree with TRBD2. This clonotype originated in a woman between 50 and 59 years old with glioma. The specimen comprised PBMCs, sampled from a glioma patient treated with radiotherapy, temozolomide or both. The CDR3 protein is CASSGGTSGLTDTQYF. The CDR3 DNA reads TGTGCCAGCAGCGGGGGGACTAGCGGCCTCACAGATACGCAGTATTTT.